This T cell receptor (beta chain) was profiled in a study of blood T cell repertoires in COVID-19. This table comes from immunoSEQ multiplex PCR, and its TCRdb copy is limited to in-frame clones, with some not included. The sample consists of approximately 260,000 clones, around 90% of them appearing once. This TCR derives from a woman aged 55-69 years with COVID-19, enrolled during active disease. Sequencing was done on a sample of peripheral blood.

The CDR3 protein is CASSALTGGEETQYF. As DNA, the CDR3 is TGTGCCAGCAGCGCCCTAACGGGAGGGGAAGAGACCCAGTACTTC. The chain combines TRBV27 with TRBJ2-5; TRBD2 matches 8 bases. Looked up from germline, CDR1 is MNHEY and CDR2 is SMNVEV (reference sequence). V shed 6 bases and J 3 bases; nucleotides not matched to a gene: 9. The length of the CDR3 is 15 residues.